This T cell receptor beta chain was obtained from a study of blood T cell repertoires in COVID-19. About the study: COVID-19 samples, acute and convalescent, were from the United States, Italy and Spain.

CDR3 length: 17 amino acids. Germline CDR1 is SGHVS and CDR2 is FQNEAQ. With V trimmed by 2 bases and J by 0 bases, 6 bases remained unmatched. In the original workflow: Estimated nucleated cell counts came from reference gene primer amplification. Generated by immunoSEQ multiplex PCR, the TCRdb table keeps only in-frame clones and is missing some. V, J and clone size were drawn from that table, and D and trimming were deduced from the DNA. The sample shows fewer than 150,000 clones, around nine tenths of them seen only once. This clonotype originated in a woman aged 40 to 50 with acute or convalescent COVID-19. The chain links TRBV7-8 to TRBJ2-1, with 8 bases fitting TRBD2. Material for sequencing was peripheral blood. This chain's CDR3 is CASSLRGLGVSYNEQFF. The CDR3, as DNA: TGTGCCAGCAGCTTAAGGGGACTAGGGGTCTCCTACAATGAGCAGTTCTTC.